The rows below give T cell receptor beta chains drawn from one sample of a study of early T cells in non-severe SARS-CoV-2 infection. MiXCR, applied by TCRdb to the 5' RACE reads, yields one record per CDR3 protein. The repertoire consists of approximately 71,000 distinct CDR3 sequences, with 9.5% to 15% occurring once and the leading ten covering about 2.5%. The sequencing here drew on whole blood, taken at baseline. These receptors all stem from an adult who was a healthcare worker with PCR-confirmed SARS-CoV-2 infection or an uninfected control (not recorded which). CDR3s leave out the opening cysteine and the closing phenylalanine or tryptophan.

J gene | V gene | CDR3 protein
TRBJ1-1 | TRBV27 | ASNPRGSWDYEAF
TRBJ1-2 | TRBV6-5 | ASSYVANYGYT
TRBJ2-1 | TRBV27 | ASSLSKYNEQF
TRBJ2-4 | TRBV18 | ASSSGTGDQNIQY
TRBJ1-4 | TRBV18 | ASSYRGRDEKLF
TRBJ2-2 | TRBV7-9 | ASSTTNTGELF
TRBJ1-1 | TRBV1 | TSSRRQGSVHTEAF
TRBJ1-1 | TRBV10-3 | AISESVTILNTEAF
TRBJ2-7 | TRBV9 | ASSPTGTGLTSYEQY
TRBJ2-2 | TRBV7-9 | ASSLATDTGELF
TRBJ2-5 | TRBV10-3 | AISGTAKETQY
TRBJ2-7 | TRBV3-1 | ASSQAGTGDLEQY
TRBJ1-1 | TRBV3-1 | ASSQGGGKTEAF
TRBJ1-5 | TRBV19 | ASSIVGGSFNQPQH
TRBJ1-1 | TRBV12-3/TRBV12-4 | ASKPELSMNTEAF
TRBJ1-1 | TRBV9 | ASSPRWFNTEAF
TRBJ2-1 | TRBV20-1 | SAAPGFHSYNEQF
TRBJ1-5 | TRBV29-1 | SVEGGYSNQPQH
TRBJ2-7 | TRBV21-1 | ASSKWKGTVYEQY
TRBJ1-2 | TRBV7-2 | ASSLFSQTTRQRRSPST
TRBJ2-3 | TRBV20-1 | SAVPSGGGDTQY
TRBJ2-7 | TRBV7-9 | ASSRGLTHSYEQY
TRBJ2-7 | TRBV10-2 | ASSDMGQRTYEQY
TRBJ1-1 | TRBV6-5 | ASSYREGGTEAF
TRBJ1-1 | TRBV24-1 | ATSDPGQGAKAF
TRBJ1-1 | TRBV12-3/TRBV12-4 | ASSLEDGGRTEAF
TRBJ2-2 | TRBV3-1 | ASSRPPRAGAVNTGELF
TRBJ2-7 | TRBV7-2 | ASSPPSGLSYEQY
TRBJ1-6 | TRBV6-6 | ASSSGQETSPLH
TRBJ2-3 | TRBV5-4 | ASSLTNTDTQY
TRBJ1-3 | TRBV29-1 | SVEDRRAGNTIY
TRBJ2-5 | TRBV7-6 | ASSHVMGRSQETQY
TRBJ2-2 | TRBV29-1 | SVAGEANTGELF
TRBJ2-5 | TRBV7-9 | ASSPSQETQY
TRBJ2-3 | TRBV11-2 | ASSFTGIKDTQY
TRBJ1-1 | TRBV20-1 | SASRPAATEAF
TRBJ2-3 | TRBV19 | ASSMRTGTSTDTQY
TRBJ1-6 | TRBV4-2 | ASSQSNQLSPLH
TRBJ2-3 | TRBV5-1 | ASSLRPGAADTQY
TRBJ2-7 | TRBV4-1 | ASSQGLLANEQY
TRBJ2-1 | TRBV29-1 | SVAQFNNEQF